Following are 18 T cell receptor beta chains from one sample sequenced in a study of regulatory T cells in long-lasting Graves disease. Both iRepertoire HTBI primers and Arm-PCR of CDR3 regions were used to build the TCR beta libraries. TCRdb re-derived calls from the multiplex PCR reads in MiXCR, one entry per CDR3 protein. The data hold 450,000 to 500,000 distinct CDR3 sequences, with around 16% observed a single time. Time point indicated: newly diagnosed GD, antithyroid drugs for less than 3 months. From PBMCs, RNA was extracted and then used to make the TCR library. These data were also reused for a study on T cells in Graves' hyperthyroidism and ophthalmopathy.

Source: peripheral blood mononuclear cells (PBMCs), taken at new diagnosis, from a patient treated with antithyroid drugs. Source of these receptors: a middle-aged man with Graves disease.

There are a few counts of this clonotype. This sequence may be a read error, since a much larger clone differs from it by one base. The V call is TRBV28, the J call TRBJ2-7; no clear D gene. The CDR3 covers 12 residues. The germline V gene encodes CDR1 MDHEN and CDR2 SYDVKM. V was pared by 11 bases and J by 3 bases, with 14 bases between. The CDR3 region is CAGIGRNYEQYF. CDR3 bases: TGTGCCGGCATTGGCAGAAACTACGAGCAGTACTTC.

This clonotype was seen at least ten times. The chain employs TRBV7-8 and TRBJ1-2; TRBD1 matches 8 bases. V was pared by 5 bases and J by 3 bases, with 11 bases of the junction left unmatched. This CDR3 has 16 residues. Germline CDR1 SGHVS, CDR2 FQNEAQ. CDR3 nucleotides: TGTGCCAGCAGCCCCCTGGGGAGGGGACAGGACTATGGCTACACCTTC. This sequence encodes CASSPLGRGQDYGYTF.

Turning to this clonotype: A much larger clone sits a single nucleotide away, making a read error possible. The chain employs TRBV28 and TRBJ1-3; weak D call: TRBD1 (6 bases). The germline gives CDR1 MDHEN, CDR2 SYDVKM. This CDR3 has 14 amino acids. The CDR3 coding sequence is TGTGCCAGCAGCGCTGGGGGCTCTGGAAACACCACATATTTT. Its translation is CASSAGGSGNTTYF. Filled out from reference TRBV28 and TRBJ1-3, the complete variable domain reads DVKVTQSSRYLVKRTGEKVFLECVQDMDHENMFWYRQDPGLGLRLIYFSYDVKMKEKGDIPEGYSVSREKKERFSLILESASTNQTSMYLCASSAGGSGNTTYFGEGSWLTVV.

The table lists this clonotype with many counts. The chain has TRBV11-3 and TRBJ2-1; 8 nucleotides agree with TRBD2. This CDR3 is 14 amino acids long. Germline V gene data show CDR1 as SGHNT and CDR2 as YENEEA. V lost 5 bases and J lost 5; bases outside the gene matches: 5. The CDR3 spells CASSPYSGDNEQFF. The CDR3 DNA follows: TGTGCCAGCAGCCCATATAGCGGGGACAATGAGCAGTTCTTC.

This clonotype was observed at least ten times. The rearrangement uses TRBV20-1 and TRBJ2-7; 10 positions agree with TRBD1. The length of the CDR3 is 15 residues. CDR1 and CDR2 from the germline V gene are DFQATT and SNEGSKA (reference sequence). Losses at the gene ends were 8 bases for V and 3 bases for J; bases not matched to a gene: 13. The CDR3 protein is CSTAPTGTGVYEQYF. The CDR3 bases are TGCAGTACAGCCCCCACCGGGACAGGGGTCTACGAGCAGTACTTC.

This clonotype was recorded at least ten times. This rearrangement joins TRBV2 to TRBJ1-3; no definite D call. Germline values: CDR1 SNHLY, CDR2 FYNNEI. The CDR3 totals 14 residues. V lost 3 bases to trimming and J lost 2 bases, with 8 bases between them. CDR3 DNA: TGTGCCAGCAGTGAGTTCGGGGCTGGAAACACCATATATTTT. Amino acid sequence: CASSEFGAGNTIYF.

The table lists this clonotype with a count of one. The V and J genes are TRBV19 and TRBJ1-3; D gene uncertain. The V end was cut by 1 base, the J end by 1 base, with 5 bases between. Looked up from germline, CDR1 is LNHDA and CDR2 is SQIVND (reference sequence). CDR3 length equals 14 residues. The chain's CDR3 is CASSIGGSGNTIYF. For the CDR3, the DNA is TGTGCCAGTAGTATAGGAGGGTCTGGAAACACCATATATTTT.

This clonotype was counted at least ten times. The chain recombines TRBV6-2 or TRBV6-3 with TRBJ2-1; D ambiguous. There are 13 residues in the CDR3. Germline-derived CDR1 and CDR2 are MNHEY and SVGEGT. V dropped 5 bases and J dropped 4 bases, with 9 bases sitting between them. DNA for the CDR3: TGTGCCAGCAGTCTGGACCTTTACAATGAGCAGTTCTTC. This encodes CASSLDLYNEQFF.

To note about this clonotype: Sequence at one end of the junction differs from germline and may be a read error. The rearrangement joins TRBV10-3 to TRBJ2-1; a possible D gene is TRBD2 (5 bases). Looked up from germline, CDR1 is ENHRY and CDR2 is SYGVKD. CDR3 length equals 17 residues. The CDR3 loop is CVISEGGLGFSYNEQFF. In DNA form, the CDR3 reads TGTGTCATCAGTGAAGGAGGACTCGGATTTTCCTACAATGAGCAGTTCTTC.

This clonotype was observed a handful of times. The rearrangement uses TRBV20-1 and TRBJ2-1; 9 bases are a match to TRBD1. CDR1 DFQATT and CDR2 SNEGSKA come from the germline V gene (reference sequence). V was clipped by 4 bases and J by 1 base; unmatched bases: 8. There are 16 residues in the CDR3. The CDR3 is CSAMDFGQGSYNEQFF. Written as DNA, the CDR3 is TGCAGTGCTATGGACTTCGGACAGGGGTCCTACAATGAGCAGTTCTTC.

The V call is TRBV24-1, the J call TRBJ2-1; 8 bases map to TRBD2. Unmatched junction bases numbered 5, after V lost 5 bases and J lost 6 bases. The length of the CDR3 is 14 residues. Per germline, CDR1 KGHDR and CDR2 SFDVKD. The CDR3 loop is CATSASGGPNEQFF. In DNA, the CDR3 is TGTGCCACCAGTGCCAGCGGGGGTCCCAATGAGCAGTTCTTC.

This clonotype was counted ten times or more. The chain has TRBV12-3 or TRBV12-4 and TRBJ2-1; D uncertain. Trimming took off 3 bases at V and 9 bases at J, with 6 bases between the two ends. CDR3 length: 11 residues. For the CDR3, the DNA is TGTGCCAGCAGTTTTAGTGGTGAGCAGTTCTTC. Amino acid sequence: CASSFSGEQFF.

In this sample, this clonotype turned up many times. The V and J genes are TRBV29-1 and TRBJ2-5; tentative D call: TRBD2 (6 bases). This CDR3 is built from 13 residues. The germline V and J ends were trimmed by 2 bases and 3 bases, with 10 bases remaining between them. Per the germline V gene, CDR1 is SQVTM and CDR2 is ANQGSEA. The CDR3 protein is CSVEWGVEETQYF. The CDR3, as DNA: TGCAGCGTTGAATGGGGGGTCGAAGAGACCCAGTACTTC.

This clonotype was observed a few times. CDR3 bases: TGTGCCAGCAGCCAAGAAGTAGCAGGGGGGACCTACGAGCAGTACTTC. It specifies CASSQEVAGGTYEQYF. The chain employs TRBV14 and TRBJ2-7; D possibly corresponds to TRBD1 (7 bases). The CDR3 is 16 amino acids. V gave up 0 bases and J gave up 2 bases, with 14 bases separating them. Germline CDR1 SGHDN, CDR2 FVKESK.

This clonotype appeared many times. The chain links TRBV20-1 to TRBJ2-7; TRBD1 is a possible D gene (6 bases). The CDR3 extends over 11 amino acids. Germline assignment: CDR1 DFQATT and CDR2 SNEGSKA (reference sequence). CDR3 amino acids: CSQGSPYEQYF. The CDR3 DNA follows: TGCAGCCAGGGGTCCCCCTACGAGCAGTACTTC.

This clonotype has ten or more counts. CDR3 sequence: CAWSVRFSSLRANYGYTF. DNA of the CDR3: TGTGCCTGGAGTGTACGGTTCTCCTCCCTTCGAGCTAACTATGGCTACACCTTC. This chain joins TRBV30 and TRBJ1-2; D unresolved. Germline V gives CDR1 GTSNPN, CDR2 SVGIG (reference sequence). This CDR3 is 18 amino acids long. The germline V and J ends were trimmed by 0 bases and 0 bases, with 20 bases remaining between them. The whole variable domain, filled in from reference TRBV30 and TRBJ1-2, reads SQTIHQWPATLVQPVGSPLSLECTVEGTSNPNLYWYRQAAGRGLQLLFYSVGIGQISSEVPQNLSASRPQDRQFILSSKKLLLSDSGFYLCAWSVRFSSLRANYGYTFGSGTRLTVV.

This clonotype was observed at least ten times. The genes are TRBV24-1 and TRBJ2-1; 9 nucleotides align to TRBD2. Germline CDR1 reads KGHDR; CDR2 reads SFDVKD. CDR3 length: 16 amino acids. V shed 1 base and J 8 bases; nucleotides not matched to a gene: 8. CDR3 sequence: CATSDFTSGLVDEQFF. The CDR3 nucleotides read TGTGCCACCAGTGATTTTACTAGCGGGTTGGTCGATGAGCAGTTCTTC.

In this sample, this clonotype turned up many times. V is TRBV3-1 and J is TRBJ2-3; TRBD2 matches 7 bases. The CDR3 is 16 amino acids. Germline values: CDR1 LGHDT, CDR2 YNNKEL (reference sequence). V shed 6 bases, J shed 3 bases, and the junction held 12 bases outside the gene matches. The CDR3 sequence is CASRARGSGKTDTQYF. The CDR3 nucleotides are TGTGCCAGCAGGGCCAGAGGGAGCGGGAAGACAGATACGCAGTATTTT.